This is a list of T cell receptor beta chains from one sample in a study of response to subunit inactivated influenza vaccine. TCRdb re-called the RT-PCR reads with MiXCR, one entry per CDR3 protein. The sample shows approximately 160,000 distinct CDR3 sequences, approximately 11% of them seen only once. The sample here was CD8+ T cells sorted from PBMCs, taken roughly 24 months after vaccination. The receptors shown here come from a man aged 45-69 years who received an inactivated influenza vaccine. Both conserved end residues are trimmed from each CDR3.

V gene	J gene	CDR3 protein
TRBV7-9	TRBJ2-7	ASSLGAREQY
TRBV7-9	TRBJ2-5	ASSKQIQETQY
TRBV7-2	TRBJ2-5	VSSQNRGYQETQY
TRBV5-6	TRBJ2-1	ASTPGEGPDEQF
TRBV18	TRBJ2-3	ASSRDRGISTDTQY
TRBV4-2	TRBJ1-1	ASSQVGQGASGTEAF
TRBV11-3	TRBJ2-7	ASSLLLTYEQY
TRBV28	TRBJ2-5	ASSLFIGITRETQY
TRBV6-1	TRBJ2-1	ASSGISGNEQF
TRBV12-3/TRBV12-4	TRBJ2-1	ASSIPGTFDNEQF
TRBV5-1	TRBJ2-2	ASSLGPSETGELF
TRBV9	TRBJ2-1	ASTSELAGDEQF
TRBV27	TRBJ1-1	ASSLSTGGGTEAF
TRBV12-3/TRBV12-4	TRBJ2-1	ASSEGGLAMNEQF
TRBV3-1	TRBJ2-5	ASGQEDSGGTQY
TRBV9	TRBJ2-2	ASSVGDSAGELF